This TCR beta chain was sequenced during a study of T-cell memory formation after mild COVID-19. In the study overall: Clusters were largely donor specific. General observations from the study: Some SARS-CoV-2-responding clones were already detected in memory before infection. Among CD4+ contracting clones, most were CM and EM, and CD8+ ones EMRA.

TCRdb called the 5' RACE reads again in MiXCR, with one record for every CDR3 protein. In the table there are more than 200,000 distinct CDR3 sequences, less than 20% of which are singletons. The J segment lost 0 bases and the V segment lost 5 bases, leaving 5 bases of the junction unmatched. In germline, CDR1 is SGHTA, CDR2 FQGNSA. This CDR3 contains 16 residues. The table lists this clonotype with a few counts. The antigen is undetermined. The chain uses TRBV7-2 and TRBJ2-3; 10 bases are shared with TRBD1. The sequencing input was PBMCs or a T cell subset sorted from them (not recorded which). This clonotype was obtained from a young man who had mild COVID-19 (a few samples of this study predate the infection). Cell type and time point are not known. CDR3 coding DNA: TGTGCCAGCAGCCGGGGACAGGGGCGAAGCACAGATACGCAGTATTTT. Protein product: CASSRGQGRSTDTQYF.